This T cell receptor beta chain was identified in a study of T cells in Graves' hyperthyroidism and ophthalmopathy. Findings and caveats of the study: The model identified upcoming ophthalmopathy a median approximately six months ahead of onset. In blood, most of the thyroid clonotypes expanded above 0.001 were also present.

This clonotype was counted a few times. The antigen remains unidentified. CDR1 and CDR2 (germline): SGHDN, FVKESK. Trimming cost V 4 bases and J 5 bases, with 14 bases left between them. The CDR3 is 15 residues long. Hyperthyroidism had been newly diagnosed in patients aged 18 to 65, and its duration was under 2 months. PBMCs were derived from around 10 ml fresh peripheral blood. It was RNA transcripts that yielded the amplified TCR beta CDR3 regions. A first-round RT-PCR of the TCR CDR3 used the HTBI primer set. TCRdb passed the multiplex PCR reads through MiXCR, listing each CDR3 protein once. The data show fewer than 400,000 distinct CDR3 sequences, with roughly 14% seen just once and approximately 30% held by the top ten.

The V call is TRBV14, the J call TRBJ1-4; D not certain. Sequenced sample: blood. The source of this sequence is a woman aged 18-30 years with Graves' hyperthyroidism that later progressed to Graves' ophthalmopathy. CDR3 residues: CASSRILATNEKLFF. For the CDR3, the DNA is TGTGCCAGCAGCCGGATCTTGGCCACGAATGAAAAACTGTTTTTT.